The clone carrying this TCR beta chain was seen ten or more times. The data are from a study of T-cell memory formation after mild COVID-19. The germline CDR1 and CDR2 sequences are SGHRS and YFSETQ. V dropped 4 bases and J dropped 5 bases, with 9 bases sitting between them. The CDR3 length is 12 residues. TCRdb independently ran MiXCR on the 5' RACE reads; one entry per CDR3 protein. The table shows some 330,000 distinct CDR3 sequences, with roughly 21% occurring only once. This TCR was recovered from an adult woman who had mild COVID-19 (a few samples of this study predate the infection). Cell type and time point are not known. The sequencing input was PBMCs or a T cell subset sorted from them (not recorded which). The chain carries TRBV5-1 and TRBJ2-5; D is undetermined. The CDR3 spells CASSHLRETQYF. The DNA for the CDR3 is TGCGCCAGCAGCCACCTACGGGAGACCCAGTACTTC.